This entry is about one T cell receptor (beta chain). Germline CDR1 is LGHNA and CDR2 is YNFKEQ. The germline V and J ends were trimmed by 1 base and 0 bases, with 4 bases remaining between them. CDR3 length equals 14 residues. This sample was taken from a study of cytomegalovirus exposure and HLA in healthy donors. PCR used 60 Vbeta primers and 13 Jbeta primers. Generated by immunoSEQ multiplex PCR, the TCRdb table keeps only in-frame clones and is missing some. This table lists 100,000 to 150,000 clones. The source is a man aged 25 to 40 in good health and CMV-seronegative. This rearrangement joins TRBV4-2 to TRBJ1-5; no clear D gene. Sequences were obtained from PBMCs. CDR3 protein: CASSQGPSNQPQHF. In nucleotides, the CDR3 is TGTGCCAGCAGCCAAGGGCCTAGCAATCAGCCCCAGCATTTT.